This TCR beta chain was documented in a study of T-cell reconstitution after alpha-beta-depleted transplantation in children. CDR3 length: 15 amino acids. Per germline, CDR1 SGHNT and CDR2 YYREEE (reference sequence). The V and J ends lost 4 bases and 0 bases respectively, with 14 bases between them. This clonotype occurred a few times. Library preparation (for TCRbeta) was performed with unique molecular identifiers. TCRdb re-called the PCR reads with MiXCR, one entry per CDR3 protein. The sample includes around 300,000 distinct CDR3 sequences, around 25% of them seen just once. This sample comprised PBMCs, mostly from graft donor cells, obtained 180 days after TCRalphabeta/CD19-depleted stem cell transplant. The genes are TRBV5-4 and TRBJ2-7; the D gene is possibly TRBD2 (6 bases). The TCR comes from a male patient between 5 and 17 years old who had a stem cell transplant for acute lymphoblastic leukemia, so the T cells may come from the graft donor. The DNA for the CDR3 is TGTGCCAGCAGCCGGGGAGGAGCCGGCTCCTACGAGCAGTACTTC. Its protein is CASSRGGAGSYEQYF.